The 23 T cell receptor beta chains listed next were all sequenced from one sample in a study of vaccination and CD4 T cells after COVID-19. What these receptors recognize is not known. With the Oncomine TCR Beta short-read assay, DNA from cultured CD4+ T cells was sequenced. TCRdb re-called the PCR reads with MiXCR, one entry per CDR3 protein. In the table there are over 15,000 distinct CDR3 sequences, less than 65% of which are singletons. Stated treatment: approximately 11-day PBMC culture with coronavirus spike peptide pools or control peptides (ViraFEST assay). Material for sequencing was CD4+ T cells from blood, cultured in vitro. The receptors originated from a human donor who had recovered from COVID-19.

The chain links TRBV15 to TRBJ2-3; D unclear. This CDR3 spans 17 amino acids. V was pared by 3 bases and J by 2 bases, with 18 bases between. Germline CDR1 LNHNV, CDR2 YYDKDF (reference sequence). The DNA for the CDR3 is TGTGCCACCAGCAGGTCGGTATTTTGGCGAAACACAGATACGCAGTATTTT. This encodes CATSRSVFWRNTDTQYF.

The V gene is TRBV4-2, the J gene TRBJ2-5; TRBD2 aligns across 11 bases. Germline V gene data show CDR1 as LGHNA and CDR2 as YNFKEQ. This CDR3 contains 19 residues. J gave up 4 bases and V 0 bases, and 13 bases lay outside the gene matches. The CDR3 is CASSQDPLAGEPWGETQYF. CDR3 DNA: TGTGCCAGCAGCCAAGATCCACTAGCGGGGGAACCATGGGGAGAGACCCAGTACTTC.

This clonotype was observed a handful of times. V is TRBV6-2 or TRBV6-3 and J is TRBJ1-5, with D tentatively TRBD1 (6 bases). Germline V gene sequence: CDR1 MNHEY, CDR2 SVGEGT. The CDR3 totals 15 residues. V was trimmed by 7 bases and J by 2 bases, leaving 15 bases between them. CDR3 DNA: TGTGCCAGCACTAACGGGGGCGGCGGCAATCAGCCCCAGCATTTT. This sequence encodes CASTNGGGGNQPQHF.

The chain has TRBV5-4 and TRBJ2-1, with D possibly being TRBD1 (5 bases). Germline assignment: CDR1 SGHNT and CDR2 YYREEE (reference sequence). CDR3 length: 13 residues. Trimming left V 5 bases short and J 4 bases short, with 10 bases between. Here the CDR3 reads CASSSTDYNEQFF. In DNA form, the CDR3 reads TGTGCCAGCAGTTCGACAGATTACAATGAGCAGTTCTTC. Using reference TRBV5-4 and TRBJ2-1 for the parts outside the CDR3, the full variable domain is ETGVTQSPTHLIKTRGQQVTLRCSSQSGHNTVSWYQQALGQGPQFIFQYYREEENGRGNFPPRFSGLQFPNYSSELNVNALELDDSALYLCASSSTDYNEQFFGPGTRLTVL.

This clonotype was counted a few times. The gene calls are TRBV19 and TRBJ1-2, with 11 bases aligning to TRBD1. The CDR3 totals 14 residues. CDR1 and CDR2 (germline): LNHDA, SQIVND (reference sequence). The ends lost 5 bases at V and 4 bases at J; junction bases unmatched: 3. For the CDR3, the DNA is TGTGCCAGTAGTGCCGGGACAGGGGGCTATGGCTACACCTTC. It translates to CASSAGTGGYGYTF.

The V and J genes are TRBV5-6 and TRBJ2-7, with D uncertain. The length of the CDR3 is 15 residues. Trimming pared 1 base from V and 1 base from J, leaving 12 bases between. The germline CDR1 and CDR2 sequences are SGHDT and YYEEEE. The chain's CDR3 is CASSLIGPDSYEQYF. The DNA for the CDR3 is TGTGCCAGCAGCTTGATAGGACCGGATTCCTACGAGCAGTACTTC.

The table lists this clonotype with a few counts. CDR3 nucleotides: TGCAGTGCTAGACGGGACGGGATCTATGGCTACACCTTC. Protein sequence: CSARRDGIYGYTF. The V and J genes are TRBV20-1 and TRBJ1-2, with a tentative D call TRBD1 (5 bases). Germline lookup yields CDR1 DFQATT and CDR2 SNEGSKA (reference sequence). The length of the CDR3 is 13 residues. V was trimmed by 2 bases and J by 4 bases, leaving 11 bases between them.

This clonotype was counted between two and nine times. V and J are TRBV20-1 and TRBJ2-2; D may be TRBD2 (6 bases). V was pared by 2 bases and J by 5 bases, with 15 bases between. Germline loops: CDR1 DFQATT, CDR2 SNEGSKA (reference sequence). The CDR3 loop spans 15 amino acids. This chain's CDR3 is CSARRGTEPTGELFF. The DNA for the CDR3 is TGCAGTGCTAGACGGGGGACGGAGCCTACCGGGGAGCTGTTTTTT.

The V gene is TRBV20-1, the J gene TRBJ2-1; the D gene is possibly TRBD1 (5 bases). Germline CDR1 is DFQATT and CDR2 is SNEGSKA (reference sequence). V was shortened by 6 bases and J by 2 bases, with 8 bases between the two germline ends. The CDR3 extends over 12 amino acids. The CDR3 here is CSATVAYNEQFF. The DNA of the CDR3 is TGCAGTGCGACAGTAGCCTACAATGAGCAGTTCTTC.

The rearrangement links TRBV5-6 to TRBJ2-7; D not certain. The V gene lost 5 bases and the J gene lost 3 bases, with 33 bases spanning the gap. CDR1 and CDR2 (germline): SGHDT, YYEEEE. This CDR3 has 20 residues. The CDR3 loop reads CASSRFLWPATIRAGYEQYF. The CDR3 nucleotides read TGTGCCAGCAGTCGATTTCTCTGGCCGGCTACGATAAGAGCCGGCTACGAGCAGTACTTC.

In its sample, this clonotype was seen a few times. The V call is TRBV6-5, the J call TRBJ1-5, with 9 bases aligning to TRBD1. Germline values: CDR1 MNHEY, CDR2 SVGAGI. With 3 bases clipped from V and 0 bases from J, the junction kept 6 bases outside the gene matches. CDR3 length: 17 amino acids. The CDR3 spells CASSYPGQGTSNQPQHF. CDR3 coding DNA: TGTGCCAGCAGTTATCCCGGACAGGGGACTAGCAATCAGCCCCAGCATTTT.

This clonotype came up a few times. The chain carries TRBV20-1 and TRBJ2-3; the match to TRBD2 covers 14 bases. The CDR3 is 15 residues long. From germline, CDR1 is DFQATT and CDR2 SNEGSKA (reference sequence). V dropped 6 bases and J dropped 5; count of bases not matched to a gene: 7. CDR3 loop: CSASTSGGARDTQYF. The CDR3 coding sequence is TGCAGTGCGTCGACTAGCGGGGGGGCCAGAGATACGCAGTATTTT.

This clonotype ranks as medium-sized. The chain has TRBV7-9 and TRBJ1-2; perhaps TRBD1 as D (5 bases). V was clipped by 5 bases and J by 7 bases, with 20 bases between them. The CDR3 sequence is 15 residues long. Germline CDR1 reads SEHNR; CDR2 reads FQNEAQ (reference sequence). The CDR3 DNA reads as TGTGCCAGCAGCAATCGGGACGGATCGCCCCCTGGCTACACCTTC. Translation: CASSNRDGSPPGYTF.

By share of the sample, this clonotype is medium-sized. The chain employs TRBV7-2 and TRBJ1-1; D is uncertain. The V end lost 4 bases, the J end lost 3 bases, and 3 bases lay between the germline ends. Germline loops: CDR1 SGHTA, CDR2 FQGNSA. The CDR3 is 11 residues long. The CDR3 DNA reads TGTGCCAGCAGCTCTTACACTGAAGCTTTCTTT. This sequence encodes CASSSYTEAFF.

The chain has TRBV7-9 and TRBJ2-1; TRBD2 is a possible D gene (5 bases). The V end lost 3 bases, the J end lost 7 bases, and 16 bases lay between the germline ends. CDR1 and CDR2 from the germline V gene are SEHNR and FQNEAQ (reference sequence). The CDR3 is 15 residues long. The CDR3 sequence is CASSFSGTRRNEQFF. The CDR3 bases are TGTGCCAGCAGCTTTTCAGGAACTAGGCGGAATGAGCAGTTCTTC.

CDR3 sequence: CASSPRGDTEAFF. CDR3 nucleotides: TGTGCCAGCAGCCCCCGGGGAGACACTGAAGCTTTCTTT. V usage is TRBV7-9 and J usage is TRBJ1-1, with D unresolved. The CDR3 is 13 residues long. Germline V gives CDR1 SEHNR, CDR2 FQNEAQ (reference sequence). The V gene lost 5 bases and the J gene lost 3 bases, with 10 bases spanning the gap.

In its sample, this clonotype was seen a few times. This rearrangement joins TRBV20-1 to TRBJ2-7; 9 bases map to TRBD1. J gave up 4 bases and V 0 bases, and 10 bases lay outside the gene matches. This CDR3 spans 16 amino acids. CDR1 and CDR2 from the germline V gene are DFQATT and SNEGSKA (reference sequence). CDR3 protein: CSARDYGTGWNYEQYF. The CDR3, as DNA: TGCAGTGCTAGAGACTACGGGACAGGGTGGAATTACGAGCAGTACTTC.

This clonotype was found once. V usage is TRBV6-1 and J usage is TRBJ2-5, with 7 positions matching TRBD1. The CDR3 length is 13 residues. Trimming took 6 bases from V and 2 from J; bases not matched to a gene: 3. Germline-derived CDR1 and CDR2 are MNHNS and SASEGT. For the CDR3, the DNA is TGTGCCAGCAGGGGGACAGTACAAGAGACCCAGTACTTC. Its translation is CASRGTVQETQYF.

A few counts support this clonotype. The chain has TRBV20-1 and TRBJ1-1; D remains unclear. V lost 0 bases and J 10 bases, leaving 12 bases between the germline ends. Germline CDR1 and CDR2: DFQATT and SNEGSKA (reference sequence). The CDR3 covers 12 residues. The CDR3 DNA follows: TGCAGTGCTAGAGATGGGCGACTAGGAGCTTTCTTT. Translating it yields CSARDGRLGAFF.

The chain's CDR3 is CATSSEGGETQYF. The DNA for the CDR3 is TGTGCCACCAGCAGCGAAGGGGGGGAGACCCAGTACTTC. The J gene is TRBJ2-5, the V gene TRBV15, with D possibly being TRBD1 or TRBD2 (6 bases each). This CDR3 comprises 13 residues. Trimming took 3 bases from V and 5 from J, leaving 10 bases between them. Germline CDR1 is LNHNV and CDR2 is YYDKDF (reference sequence).

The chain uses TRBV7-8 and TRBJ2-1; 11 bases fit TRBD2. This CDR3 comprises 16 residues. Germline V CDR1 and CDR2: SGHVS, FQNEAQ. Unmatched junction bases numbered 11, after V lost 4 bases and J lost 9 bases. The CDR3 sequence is CASSSKLAGATGEQFF. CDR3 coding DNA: TGTGCCAGCAGCTCTAAACTAGCGGGGGCCACAGGTGAGCAGTTCTTC.

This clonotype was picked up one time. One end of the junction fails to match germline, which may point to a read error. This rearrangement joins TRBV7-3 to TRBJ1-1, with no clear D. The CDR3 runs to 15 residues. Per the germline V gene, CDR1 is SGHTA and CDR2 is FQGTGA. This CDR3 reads CASSLNPASGSEALF. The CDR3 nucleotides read TGTGCCAGCAGCTTAAACCCTGCGTCGGGGTCTGAAGCTCTCTTT.

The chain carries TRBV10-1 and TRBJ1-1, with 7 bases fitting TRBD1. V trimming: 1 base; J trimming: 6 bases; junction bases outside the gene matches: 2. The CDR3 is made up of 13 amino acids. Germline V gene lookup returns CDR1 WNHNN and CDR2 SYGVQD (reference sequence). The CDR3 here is CASSEWDSPEAFF. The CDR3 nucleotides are TGCGCCAGCAGTGAGTGGGACAGCCCTGAAGCTTTCTTT.